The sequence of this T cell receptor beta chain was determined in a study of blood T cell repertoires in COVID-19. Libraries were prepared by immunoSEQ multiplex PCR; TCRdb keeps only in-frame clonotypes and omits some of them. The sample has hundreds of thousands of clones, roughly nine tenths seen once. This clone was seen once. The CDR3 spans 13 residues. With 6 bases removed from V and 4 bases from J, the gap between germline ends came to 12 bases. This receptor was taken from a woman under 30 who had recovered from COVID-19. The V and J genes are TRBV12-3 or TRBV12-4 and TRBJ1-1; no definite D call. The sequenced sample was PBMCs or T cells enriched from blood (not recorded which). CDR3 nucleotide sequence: TGTGCCAGCAGCTATTCGCGTGCCACTGAAGCTTTCTTT. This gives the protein CASSYSRATEAFF.